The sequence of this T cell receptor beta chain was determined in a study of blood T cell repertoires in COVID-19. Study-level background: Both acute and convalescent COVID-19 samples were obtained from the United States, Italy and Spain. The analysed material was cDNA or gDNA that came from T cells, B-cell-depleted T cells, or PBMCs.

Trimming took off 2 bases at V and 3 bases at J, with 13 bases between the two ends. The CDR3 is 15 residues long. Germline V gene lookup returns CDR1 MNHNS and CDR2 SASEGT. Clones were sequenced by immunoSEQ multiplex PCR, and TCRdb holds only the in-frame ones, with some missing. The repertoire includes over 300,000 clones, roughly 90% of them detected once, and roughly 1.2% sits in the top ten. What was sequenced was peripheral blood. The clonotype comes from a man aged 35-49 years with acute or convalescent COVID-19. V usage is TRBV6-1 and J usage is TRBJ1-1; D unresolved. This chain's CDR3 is CASSEYIREDTEAFF. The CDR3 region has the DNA TGTGCCAGCAGTGAATATATTAGGGAGGACACTGAAGCTTTCTTT.